The clone carrying this T cell receptor beta chain appeared a few times. Its antigen remains unknown. Using about 190 ng DNA, about 30,000 T cell genomes, the sorted-subset replicate PCRs were run. The protocol was immunoSEQ multiplex PCR, while the TCRdb copy is restricted to in-frame clones and leaves out a portion. The sample shows roughly 2,500,000 clones, roughly 93% of them seen only once. This sample was taken from a study of shared clonotypes between healthy human individuals. General study results and limits: Memory subsets generally showed smaller estimated richness than naive subsets did. Genetic and exposure-history diversity was limited by the few donors.

Sequenced sample: naive CD4+ T cells from PBMCs. The subset was: CD45RA+ positively selected. This receptor was taken from a man younger than 35 in good health. Some clones in this sample may be carry-over from other donors' samples.

The CDR3 here is CASSPSGTGRTYNEQFF. CDR3 DNA sequence: TGTGCCAGCAGCCCCTCAGGGACAGGGAGGACCTACAATGAGCAGTTCTTC. The rearrangement uses TRBV4-2 and TRBJ2-1; 9 bases map to TRBD1. From germline, CDR1 is LGHNA and CDR2 YNFKEQ. The J segment lost 2 bases and the V segment lost 4 bases, leaving 9 bases of the junction unmatched. The length of the CDR3 is 17 residues.